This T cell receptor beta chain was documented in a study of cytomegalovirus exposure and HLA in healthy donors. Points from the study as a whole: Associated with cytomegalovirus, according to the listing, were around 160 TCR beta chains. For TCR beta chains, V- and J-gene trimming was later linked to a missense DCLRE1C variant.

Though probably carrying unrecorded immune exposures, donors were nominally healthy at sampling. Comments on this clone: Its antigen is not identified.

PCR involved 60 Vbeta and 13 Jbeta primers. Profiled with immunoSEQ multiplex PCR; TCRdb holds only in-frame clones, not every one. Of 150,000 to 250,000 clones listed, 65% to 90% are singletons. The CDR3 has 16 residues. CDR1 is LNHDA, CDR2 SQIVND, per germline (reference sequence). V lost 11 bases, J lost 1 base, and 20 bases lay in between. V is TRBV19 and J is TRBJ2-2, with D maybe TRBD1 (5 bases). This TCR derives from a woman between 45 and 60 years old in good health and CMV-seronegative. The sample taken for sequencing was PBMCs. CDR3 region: CAVESQGYMNTGELFF. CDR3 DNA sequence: TGTGCCGTCGAATCCCAGGGATATATGAACACCGGGGAGCTGTTTTTT. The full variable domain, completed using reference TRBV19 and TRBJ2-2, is DGGITQSPKYLFRKEGQNVTLSCEQNLNHDAMYWYRQDPGQGLRLIYYSQIVNDFQKGDIAEGYSVSREKKESFPLTVTSAQKNPTAFYLCAVESQGYMNTGELFFGEGSRLTVL.